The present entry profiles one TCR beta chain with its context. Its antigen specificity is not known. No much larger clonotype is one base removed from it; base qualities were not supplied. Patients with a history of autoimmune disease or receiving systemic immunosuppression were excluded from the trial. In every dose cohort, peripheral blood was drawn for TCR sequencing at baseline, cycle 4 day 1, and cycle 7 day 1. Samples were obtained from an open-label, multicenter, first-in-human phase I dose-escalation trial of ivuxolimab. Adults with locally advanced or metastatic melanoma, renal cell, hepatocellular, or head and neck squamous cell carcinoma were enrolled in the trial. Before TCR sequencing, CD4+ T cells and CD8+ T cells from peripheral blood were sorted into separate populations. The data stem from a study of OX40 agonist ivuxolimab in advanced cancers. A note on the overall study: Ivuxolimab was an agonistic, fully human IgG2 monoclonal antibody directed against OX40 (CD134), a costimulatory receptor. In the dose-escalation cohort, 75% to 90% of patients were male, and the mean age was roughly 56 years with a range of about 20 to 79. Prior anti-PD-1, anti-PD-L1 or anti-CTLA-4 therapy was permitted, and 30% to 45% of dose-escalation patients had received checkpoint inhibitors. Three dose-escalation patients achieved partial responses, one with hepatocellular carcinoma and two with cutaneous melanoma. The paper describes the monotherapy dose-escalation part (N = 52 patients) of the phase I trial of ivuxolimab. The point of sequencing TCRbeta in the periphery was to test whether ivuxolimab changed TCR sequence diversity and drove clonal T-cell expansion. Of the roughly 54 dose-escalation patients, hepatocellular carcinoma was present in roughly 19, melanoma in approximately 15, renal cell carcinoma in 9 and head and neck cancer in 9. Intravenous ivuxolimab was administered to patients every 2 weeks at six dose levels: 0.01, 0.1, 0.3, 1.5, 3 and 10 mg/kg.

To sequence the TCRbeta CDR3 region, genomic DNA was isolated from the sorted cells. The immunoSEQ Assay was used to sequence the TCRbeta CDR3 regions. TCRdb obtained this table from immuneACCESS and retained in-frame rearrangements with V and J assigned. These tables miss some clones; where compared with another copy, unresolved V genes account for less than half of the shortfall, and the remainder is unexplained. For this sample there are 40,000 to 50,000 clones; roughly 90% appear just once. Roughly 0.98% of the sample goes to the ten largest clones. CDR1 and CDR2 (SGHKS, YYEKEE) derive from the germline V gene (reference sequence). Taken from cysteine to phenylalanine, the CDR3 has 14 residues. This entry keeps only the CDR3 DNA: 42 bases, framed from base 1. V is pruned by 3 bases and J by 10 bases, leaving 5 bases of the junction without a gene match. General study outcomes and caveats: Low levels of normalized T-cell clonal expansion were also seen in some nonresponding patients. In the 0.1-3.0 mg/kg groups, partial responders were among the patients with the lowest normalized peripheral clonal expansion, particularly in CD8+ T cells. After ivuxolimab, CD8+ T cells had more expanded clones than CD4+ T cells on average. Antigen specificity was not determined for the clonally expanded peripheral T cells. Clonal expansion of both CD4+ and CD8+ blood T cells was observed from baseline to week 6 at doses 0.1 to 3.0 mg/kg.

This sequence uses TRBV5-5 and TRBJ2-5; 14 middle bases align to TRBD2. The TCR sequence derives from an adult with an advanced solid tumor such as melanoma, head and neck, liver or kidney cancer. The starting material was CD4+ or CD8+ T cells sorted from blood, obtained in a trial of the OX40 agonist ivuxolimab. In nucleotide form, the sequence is TGTGCCAGCAGCTCCCGGACTAGCGGGAGGTACCAGTACTTC. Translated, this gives CASSSRTSGRYQYF.